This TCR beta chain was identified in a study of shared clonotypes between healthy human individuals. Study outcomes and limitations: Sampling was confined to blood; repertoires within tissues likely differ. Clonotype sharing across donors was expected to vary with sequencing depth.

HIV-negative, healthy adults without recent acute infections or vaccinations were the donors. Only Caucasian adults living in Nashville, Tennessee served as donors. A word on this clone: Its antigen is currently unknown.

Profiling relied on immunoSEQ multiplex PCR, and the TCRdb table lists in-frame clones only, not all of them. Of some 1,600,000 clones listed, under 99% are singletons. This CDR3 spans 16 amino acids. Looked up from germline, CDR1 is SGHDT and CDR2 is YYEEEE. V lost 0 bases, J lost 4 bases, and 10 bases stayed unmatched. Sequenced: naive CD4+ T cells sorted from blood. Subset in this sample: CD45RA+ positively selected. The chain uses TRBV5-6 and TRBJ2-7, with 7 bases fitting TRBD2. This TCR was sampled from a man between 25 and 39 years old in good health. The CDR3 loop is CASSLGAGSGIYEQYF. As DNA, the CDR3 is TGTGCCAGCAGCTTGGGGGCCGGGAGCGGGATTTACGAGCAGTACTTC.